This is a list of T cell receptor beta chains from one sample in a study of radiation and T cells in renal cell carcinoma. Here immunoSEQ multiplex PCR was the method, and the copy in TCRdb shows in-frame clones only, minus some. Of 20,000 to 30,000 clones detected, 81% appear once; the ten largest clones hold 25% to 40%. The starting material was blood, obtained from a patient whose treatment included radiotherapy and nephrectomy. The receptor source for this set is a man in his sixties with renal cell carcinoma. Both conserved end residues are part of each CDR3. D genes are given only for firm matches. The listing skips clone size in some rows; elsewhere it reads once, few, many or a size class.

V gene	CDR3 length	J gene	D gene	clone size	CDR3 protein	CDR3 DNA
TRBV6-1	14	TRBJ2-3	TRBD1	NA	CASRDRGPSDTQYF	TGTGCCAGCAGGGACAGGGGGCCCTCAGATACGCAGTATTTT
TRBV18	19	TRBJ2-7	NA	NA	CASSPTGTGVTSGNYEQYF	TGTGCCAGCTCACCAACCGGGACAGGGGTTACTAGCGGGAACTACGAGCAGTACTTC
TRBV15	13	TRBJ2-3	NA	NA	CATSTRSTDTQYF	TGTGCCACCAGCACTCGGAGCACAGATACGCAGTATTTT
TRBV11-2	16	TRBJ2-2	TRBD1	NA	CASSPGTATNTGELFF	TGTGCCAGCAGCCCGGGGACAGCTACCAACACCGGGGAGCTGTTTTTT
TRBV18	13	TRBJ1-1	NA	NA	CASSQTGNTEAFF	TGTGCCAGCTCGCAGACAGGGAACACTGAAGCTTTCTTT
TRBV9	15	TRBJ2-1	NA	NA	CASSVGLGSYNEQFF	TGTGCCAGCAGCGTAGGTTTGGGCAGCTACAATGAGCAGTTCTTC
TRBV10-3	12	TRBJ2-7	NA	once	CAISDAPYEQYF	TGTGCCATCAGTGATGCCCCATACGAGCAGTACTTC
TRBV5-1	16	TRBJ2-1	TRBD2	NA	CASSWGLAGSYNEQFF	TGCGCCAGCAGCTGGGGACTAGCGGGATCCTACAATGAGCAGTTCTTC
TRBV5-1	15	TRBJ1-4	NA	NA	CASSAEAQLNEKLFF	TGCGCCAGCAGCGCCGAAGCACAGCTTAATGAAAAACTGTTTTTT
TRBV7-6	12	TRBJ2-7	TRBD1	NA	CASSFGQDEQYF	TGTGCCAGCAGCTTCGGACAGGACGAGCAGTACTTC
TRBV4-1	16	TRBJ2-1	TRBD2	NA	CASSLSPSSGSNEQFF	TGCGCCAGCAGTCTCAGCCCGTCCAGCGGGAGTAATGAGCAGTTCTTC
TRBV2	15	TRBJ1-6	TRBD1	NA	CASSGQGYGNSPLHF	TGTGCCAGCAGTGGACAGGGCTACGGTAATTCACCCCTCCACTTT
TRBV5-4	11	TRBJ2-1	NA	NA	CASSLGREKFF	TGTGCCAGCAGCTTGGGACGGGAAAAGTTCTTC
TRBV4-2	15	TRBJ1-5	TRBD1	NA	CASRPQDRGGEPQHF	TGTGCCAGCAGACCTCAGGACAGGGGGGGTGAGCCCCAGCATTTT
TRBV5-6	15	TRBJ1-2	TRBD1	NA	CASTSINRGPHGYTF	TGTGCCAGCACCTCAATCAACAGGGGGCCCCATGGCTACACCTTC
TRBV30	14	TRBJ1-5	NA	NA	CAWSGVNYNQPQHF	TGTGCCTGGAGCGGCGTGAATTACAATCAGCCCCAGCATTTT
TRBV6-1	16	TRBJ1-4	NA	NA	CASSEGRGWKEEKLFF	TGTGCCAGCAGTGAAGGGCGTGGGTGGAAGGAGGAAAAACTGTTTTTT
TRBV6-5	14	TRBJ2-7	TRBD1	few	CASRRTGGFGEQYF	TGTGCCAGCAGACGGACAGGGGGCTTTGGCGAGCAGTACTTC
TRBV5-1	13	TRBJ2-5	NA	NA	CASSLFQRETQYF	TGCGCCAGCAGCTTGTTCCAGAGGGAGACCCAGTACTTC
TRBV9	15	TRBJ1-6	TRBD1	NA	CASSKLGQDNSPLHF	TGTGCCAGCAGCAAACTGGGACAGGATAATTCACCCCTCCACTTT
TRBV18	18	TRBJ2-3	TRBD2	NA	CASSTQITTSGNTDTQYF	TGTGCCAGCTCAACCCAAATCACGACTAGCGGCAACACAGATACGCAGTATTTT
TRBV10-3	15	TRBJ2-1	NA	NA	CAISEQQWGGNEQFF	TGTGCCATCAGTGAGCAGCAGTGGGGAGGCAATGAGCAGTTCTTC
TRBV14	15	TRBJ1-5	NA	NA	CASSQDGSPNQPQHF	TGTGCCAGCAGCCAAGACGGCAGCCCCAATCAGCCCCAGCATTTT
TRBV5-6	12	TRBJ2-5	NA	once	CASSLPGETQYF	TGTGCCAGCAGCTTGCCTGGAGAGACCCAGTACTTC
TRBV19	13	TRBJ2-5	NA	NA	CASSQTWRGTQYF	TGTGCCAGTAGTCAAACCTGGAGAGGGACCCAGTACTTC
TRBV18	15	TRBJ1-1	NA	NA	CASSPNRDMNTEAFF	TGTGCCAGCTCACCAAACAGGGACATGAACACTGAAGCTTTCTTT
TRBV19	13	TRBJ2-5	NA	NA	CASSIVGQETQYF	TGTGCCAGTAGTATAGTAGGGCAAGAGACCCAGTACTTC
TRBV4-1	13	TRBJ1-2	NA	NA	CASSQESRYGYTF	TGCGCCAGCAGCCAAGAGTCGCGCTATGGCTACACCTTC
TRBV7-6	13	TRBJ1-5	NA	NA	CASSLAGDQPQHF	TGTGCCAGCAGCTTAGCTGGAGATCAGCCCCAGCATTTT
TRBV9	15	TRBJ2-7	TRBD2	NA	CASSVREDPFHEQYF	TGTGCCAGCAGCGTACGGGAGGACCCGTTCCACGAGCAGTACTTC
TRBV28	12	TRBJ2-7	NA	NA	CASSDGTYEQYF	TGTGCCAGCAGTGACGGAACCTACGAGCAGTACTTC
TRBV13	16	TRBJ2-1	TRBD2	NA	CASTETTSGRYNEQFF	TGTGCCAGCACCGAGACGACTAGCGGGCGCTACAATGAGCAGTTCTTC
TRBV19	14	TRBJ2-5	TRBD2	NA	CASPSGGLQETQYF	TGTGCCAGTCCCTCGGGGGGGCTTCAAGAGACCCAGTACTTC
TRBV27	14	TRBJ1-1	TRBD1	NA	CASSSYRDSPEAFF	TGTGCCAGCAGTTCCTACCGGGACAGCCCTGAAGCTTTCTTT
TRBV19	15	TRBJ1-5	NA	once	CASSIGGGRNQPQHF	TGTGCCAGTAGTATAGGCGGAGGTCGCAATCAGCCCCAGCATTTT
TRBV5-1	16	TRBJ2-6	NA	NA	CASSLMVLPGANVLTF	TGCGCCAGCAGTTTAATGGTCCTCCCTGGGGCCAACGTCCTGACTTTC
TRBV7-2	15	TRBJ1-4	NA	NA	CASSQDRATNEKLFF	TGTGCCAGCAGCCAAGATAGGGCAACTAATGAAAAACTGTTTTTT
TRBV6-1	12	TRBJ2-1	TRBD2	NA	CASSGGGHKQFF	TGTGCCAGCAGCGGGGGGGGGCACAAGCAGTTCTTC
TRBV7-8	17	TRBJ2-5	TRBD1	NA	CASSLALWDRSQETQYF	TGTGCCAGCAGCTTAGCCCTCTGGGACAGGAGTCAAGAGACCCAGTACTTC
TRBV19	18	TRBJ1-2	NA	NA	CASSILSRAPERVYGYTF	TGTGCCAGTAGTATACTTTCCCGGGCACCGGAACGGGTCTATGGCTACACCTTC
TRBV5-6	16	TRBJ2-3	TRBD2	NA	CASSLMTSGGTDTQYF	TGTGCCAGCAGCCTTATGACTAGCGGGGGCACAGATACGCAGTATTTT
TRBV5-8	14	TRBJ1-5	TRBD1	NA	CASSLQGAAPPQHF	TGTGCCAGCAGTTTGCAGGGGGCCGCTCCGCCCCAGCATTTT